The 9 T cell receptor beta chains below were found in one sample sequenced in a study of vaccination and CD4 T cells after COVID-19. Cultured CD4+ T-cell DNA underwent Oncomine TCR Beta short-read sequencing. TCRdb itself ran the PCR reads through MiXCR, one entry per CDR3 protein. Altogether under 25,000 distinct CDR3 sequences are present, approximately 38% being singletons, with the ten largest covering 13% to 15%. These receptors have no known antigen. Treatment denoted: approximately nine-day PBMC culture with coronavirus spike peptide pools or control peptides (ViraFEST assay). Sequencing input: cultured CD4+ T cells from blood. The receptors originated from a human donor with COVID-19.

This chain connects TRBV20-1 to TRBJ2-3; 13 positions agree with TRBD2. V shed 5 bases, J shed 6 bases, and the junction held 11 bases outside the gene matches. The CDR3 sequence is 16 residues long. CDR1 is DFQATT, CDR2 SNEGSKA, per germline (reference sequence). The CDR3 DNA sequence: TGCAGTGCTGGGGGGGGACTAGCGGGGAATATCGATACGCAGTATTTT. Residues: CSAGGGLAGNIDTQYF.

The chain joins TRBV10-1 to TRBJ1-5, with D tentatively TRBD1 (5 bases). Trimming stripped 2 bases from V and 5 bases from J, with 34 bases between. Germline CDR1 reads WNHNN; CDR2 reads SYGVQD (reference sequence). This CDR3 spans 22 amino acids. The CDR3 DNA is TGCGCCAGCAGTGAGGGCGATTCCACCGGGGGTCCTACCCTGGAGTGGGATCAGCCCCAGCATTTT. Translated: CASSEGDSTGGPTLEWDQPQHF.

This clonotype was seen only a few times. The rearrangement joins TRBV19 to TRBJ2-3; no definite D call. CDR1 is LNHDA and CDR2 is SQIVND in the germline V gene (reference sequence). Trimming shortened V by 1 base and J by 6 bases, and 8 bases separated the two germline ends. The CDR3 is 13 residues long. CDR3 amino acids: CASSIAGADTQYF. The CDR3 nucleotides are TGTGCCAGTAGTATAGCGGGTGCGGATACGCAGTATTTT.

This clonotype was seen more than once but under ten times. This chain links TRBV6-1 with TRBJ1-2; 10 bases map to TRBD1. The CDR3 sequence is 14 residues long. J was trimmed by 5 bases and V by 7 bases; bases with no gene match: 7. Germline CDR1 is MNHNS and CDR2 is SASEGT. Here the CDR3 reads CASTRDRGIYGYTF. The CDR3 nucleotides read TGTGCCAGCACTCGGGACAGGGGTATTTATGGCTACACCTTC.

This chain joins TRBV2 and TRBJ2-1, with a weak D call TRBD2 (6 bases). The CDR3 loop spans 12 amino acids. V was pared by 7 bases and J by 4 bases, with 8 bases between. CDR1 and CDR2 from the germline V gene are SNHLY and FYNNEI. The chain's CDR3 is CASKDYYNEQFF. CDR3 in DNA: TGTGCCAGCAAGGACTATTACAATGAGCAGTTCTTC.

This clonotype was observed a single time. V gene TRBV12-3 or TRBV12-4 combines with J gene TRBJ1-2; TRBD1 agrees at 8 bases. CDR3 length: 15 residues. Unmatched junction bases numbered 12, after V lost 8 bases and J lost 4 bases. The CDR3 region is CASGPGQGEGYGYTF. The CDR3 coding sequence is TGTGCCAGCGGACCTGGACAGGGTGAAGGCTATGGCTACACCTTC.

This chain connects TRBV6-1 to TRBJ2-7; 8 bases line up with TRBD1. Germline assignment: CDR1 MNHNS and CDR2 SASEGT. CDR3 length equals 13 residues. V was pared by 6 bases and J by 5 bases, with 6 bases of the junction left unmatched. CDR3 in DNA: TGTGCCAGCAGACACGACAGGGGTCACGAGCAGTACTTC. Protein: CASRHDRGHEQYF.

The V gene is TRBV11-3, the J gene TRBJ2-2, with D perhaps assigned TRBD1 or TRBD2 (5 bases each). Trimming stripped 6 bases from V and 2 bases from J, with 13 bases between. The CDR3 loop spans 15 amino acids. Germline assignment: CDR1 SGHNT and CDR2 YENEEA. The CDR3 sequence is CASRAGTPNTGELFF. The CDR3 nucleotides read TGTGCCAGCAGGGCCGGGACGCCAAACACCGGGGAGCTGTTTTTT. Complete variable domain (other parts from reference TRBV11-3 and TRBJ2-2): EAGVVQSPRYKIIEKKQPVAFWCNPISGHNTLYWYLQNLGQGPELLIRYENEEAVDDSQLPKDRFSAERLKGVDSTLKIQPAELGDSAVYLCASRAGTPNTGELFFGEGSRLTVL.

This clonotype has just a few counts. The gene calls are TRBV5-8 and TRBJ1-2; D gene ambiguous. CDR1 is SGHTS, CDR2 YDEGEE, per germline. Trimming took off 1 base at V and 2 bases at J, with 9 bases between the two ends. This CDR3 region has 14 residues. The CDR3 DNA reads TGTGCCAGCAGCTTGAGCCTCCGGAACTATGGCTACACCTTC. It translates to CASSLSLRNYGYTF.